This TCR beta chain was sequenced during a study of post-analysis software for immune sequencing data. Whole-study findings and limits: Those with multiple sclerosis, the patient group, showed significantly lower normalized Chao1 diversity than controls.

The TCR beta cDNA libraries contained unique molecular identifiers. T cells numbering about 0.85 to 10 million yielded 450,000 to 500,000 cDNA molecules. TCRdb redid the calling of the PCR reads with MiXCR, one entry per CDR3 protein. In the table there are about 800,000 distinct CDR3 sequences, roughly 27% of which are singletons. As for this clonotype: What it binds is unknown.

The TCR was taken from a girl aged 10 to 17 with multiple sclerosis. The material sequenced was blood.

The CDR3 sequence is CSARVDRGWQETQFF. As DNA, the CDR3 is TGCAGTGCTAGAGTTGACAGGGGATGGCAAGAGACCCAGTTCTTC. The genes are TRBV20-1 and TRBJ2-5, with 8 bases lining up with TRBD1. Near its end, the DNA agrees better with TRBJ2-1, so the J call may be wrong. Per germline, CDR1 DFQATT and CDR2 SNEGSKA (reference sequence). The CDR3 spans 15 residues.